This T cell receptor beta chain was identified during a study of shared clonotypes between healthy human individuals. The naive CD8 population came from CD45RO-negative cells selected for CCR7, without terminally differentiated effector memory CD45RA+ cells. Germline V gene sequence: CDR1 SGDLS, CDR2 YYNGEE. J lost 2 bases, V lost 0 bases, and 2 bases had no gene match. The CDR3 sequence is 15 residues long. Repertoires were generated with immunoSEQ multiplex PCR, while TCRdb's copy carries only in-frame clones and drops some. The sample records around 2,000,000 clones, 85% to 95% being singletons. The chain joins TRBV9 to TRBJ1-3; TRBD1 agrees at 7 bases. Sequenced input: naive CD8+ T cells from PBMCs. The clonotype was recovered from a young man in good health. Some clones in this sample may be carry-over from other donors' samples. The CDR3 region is CASSVGDSPGNTIYF. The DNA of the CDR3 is TGTGCCAGCAGCGTAGGGGACAGCCCTGGAAACACCATATATTTT.